This is a list of T cell receptor beta chains from one sample in a study of cytomegalovirus exposure and HLA in healthy donors. Here immunoSEQ multiplex PCR was the method, and the copy in TCRdb shows in-frame clones only, minus some. The sample comprises a few hundred thousand clones, 80% to 90% of which are singletons, and approximately 2.4% rests with the top ten. The sequencing sample was made of PBMCs. All receptors come from a woman younger than 35 in good health and CMV-seronegative. Each CDR3 is given with its conserved first and last residue. Fields, in order: D gene, V gene, J gene, clone size, CDR3 DNA, CDR3 protein. A D gene is named only where the DNA matches it firmly. Only some rows state a clone size, as once, few, many or a class for expanded clones.

D: TRBD1; V: TRBV19; J: TRBJ2-7; size: .; DNA: TGTGCCAGTAGTACTGGGACAGGGGGCTCCTACGAGCAGTACTTC; CDR3: CASSTGTGGSYEQYF
D: TRBD2; V: TRBV5-1; J: TRBJ2-3; size: .; DNA: TGCGCCAGCAGCTTGGGGTGGGGAAGCGGGGGTCGCACAGATACGCAGTATTTT; CDR3: CASSLGWGSGGRTDTQYF
D: TRBD2; V: TRBV19; J: TRBJ2-7; size: .; DNA: TGTGCCAGTACGCCCAGCAGCGGGGGGTTCCCCCAGTACTTC; CDR3: CASTPSSGGFPQYF
D: TRBD1; V: TRBV5-6; J: TRBJ1-4; size: once; DNA: TGTGCCAGCAGCTTCGGGACAGGATTTCCTAATGAAAAACTGTTTTTT; CDR3: CASSFGTGFPNEKLFF
D: .; V: TRBV6-1; J: TRBJ2-3; size: .; DNA: TGTGCCAGCAGTGCGGGTGGAGATACGCAGTATTTT; CDR3: CASSAGGDTQYF
D: .; V: TRBV6-5; J: TRBJ2-7; size: .; DNA: TGTGCCAGCAGTTACTCGAGAGGTTACGAGCAGTACTTC; CDR3: CASSYSRGYEQYF
D: TRBD2; V: TRBV7-2; J: TRBJ2-7; size: .; DNA: TGTGCCAGCAGCTCTAGCGGGGTGTCTTCGTACGAGCAGTACTTC; CDR3: CASSSSGVSSYEQYF
D: TRBD1; V: TRBV5-1; J: TRBJ2-2; size: .; DNA: TGCGCCAGCAGCCGGGACAGGGCATACACCGGGGAGCTGTTTTTT; CDR3: CASSRDRAYTGELFF
D: TRBD2; V: TRBV15; J: TRBJ2-3; size: .; DNA: TGTGCCACCAGCAGAGGACTAGCGGGGGGGCCGGAAGATACGCAGTATTTT; CDR3: CATSRGLAGGPEDTQYF
D: .; V: TRBV29-1; J: TRBJ2-3; size: .; DNA: TGCAGCGTTATCCTATGGGGGGTGTCGACAGATACGCAGTATTTT; CDR3: CSVILWGVSTDTQYF
D: .; V: TRBV7-9; J: TRBJ1-3; size: .; DNA: TGTGCCAGCAGCTTAGCTTATAGTGGAAACACCATATATTTT; CDR3: CASSLAYSGNTIYF
D: TRBD2; V: TRBV27; J: TRBJ2-5; size: .; DNA: TGTGCCAGCAGTTTTAGTTCGGGACTAGCGGGGGGGGTAGAGACCCAGTACTTC; CDR3: CASSFSSGLAGGVETQYF
D: .; V: TRBV19; J: TRBJ2-7; size: .; DNA: TGTGCCAGTAGTATTCAGGGGATGCTACGCGAGCAGTACTTC; CDR3: CASSIQGMLREQYF
D: .; V: TRBV6-5; J: TRBJ1-1; size: once; DNA: TGTGCCAGCAGTTACTCGACGGGAAACACTGAAGCTTTCTTT; CDR3: CASSYSTGNTEAFF
D: TRBD1; V: TRBV19; J: TRBJ1-5; size: .; DNA: TGTGCCAGTAGTATCAGGGGGGAACAGCCCCAGCATTTT; CDR3: CASSIRGEQPQHF
D: TRBD1; V: TRBV27; J: TRBJ2-5; size: .; DNA: TGTGCCAGCAGTTTGCAGGGACAGGGGCTGGAGACCCAGTACTTC; CDR3: CASSLQGQGLETQYF